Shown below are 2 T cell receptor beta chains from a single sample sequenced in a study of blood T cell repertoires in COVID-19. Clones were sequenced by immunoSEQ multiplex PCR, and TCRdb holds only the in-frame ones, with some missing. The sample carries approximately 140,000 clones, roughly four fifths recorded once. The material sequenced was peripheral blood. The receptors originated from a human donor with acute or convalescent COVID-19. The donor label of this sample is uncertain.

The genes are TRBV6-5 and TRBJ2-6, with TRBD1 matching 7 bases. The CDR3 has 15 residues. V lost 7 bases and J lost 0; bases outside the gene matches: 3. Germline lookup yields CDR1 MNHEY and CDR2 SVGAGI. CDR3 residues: CASKGANSGANVLTF. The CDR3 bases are TGTGCCAGCAAGGGGGCCAACTCTGGGGCCAACGTCCTGACTTTC.

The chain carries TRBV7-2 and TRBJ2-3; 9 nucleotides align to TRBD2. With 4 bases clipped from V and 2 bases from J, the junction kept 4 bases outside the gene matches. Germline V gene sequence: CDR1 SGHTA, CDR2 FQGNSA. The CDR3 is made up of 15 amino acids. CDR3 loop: CASSWSGGTTDTQYF. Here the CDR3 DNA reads TGTGCCAGCAGCTGGAGCGGGGGGACCACAGATACGCAGTATTTT.